This entry features one T cell receptor beta chain sequence. Total RNA extracted from each sample amounted to at least 6 micrograms. This specimen comes from a study of blood T cells in healthy people across ages. The V end lost 2 bases, the J end lost 3 bases, and 16 bases lay between the germline ends. This CDR3 is 16 amino acids long. Germline V CDR1 and CDR2: SGHTA, FQGNSA. Together with a sample-barcoded 5' primer, a J-beta primer mix was included in a second PCR lasting about 6 to 11 cycles. TCRdb re-analysed the 5' RACE reads in MiXCR, keeping a single row per CDR3 protein. In the table there are 1.5 million or so distinct CDR3 sequences, roughly 43% of which are singletons.

The V and J genes are TRBV7-2 and TRBJ1-1, with D possibly TRBD1 on 5 matching bases. The source of this sequence is a woman younger than 35 in good health. The sequencing input was blood. This CDR3 is CASSLFSAGGYTEAFF. In DNA form, the CDR3 reads TGTGCCAGCAGCTTATTCTCGGCCGGGGGGTACACTGAAGCTTTCTTT.